These 16 T cell receptor delta chains were sequenced from one sample in a study of γδ T cells in repeated Plasmodium falciparum infection. Bulk repertoires came from Vgamma9/Vdelta2+ or Vdelta2-negative gammadelta T cells flow-sorted from PBMC. With CATT, TCRdb re-called clones from the multiplex PCR reads. The sample lists some 51,000 delta-chain clones, roughly 2% occurring once. The specimen sequenced was gamma-delta T cells from blood. The receptors derive from a pool of human donors (malaria-infected and uninfected, not separated).

There are a few counts of this clone. This probably arose from a read error, given a far larger clone one base away. The same CDR3 also results from other DNA sequences found in this sample. The chain has TRDV1 and TRDJ1; D is perhaps TRDD3 (5 bases). In germline, CDR1 is TSWWSYY, CDR2 QGS. V lost 7 bases, J lost 5 bases, and 17 bases lay in between. This CDR3 is 14 amino acids long. The CDR3 region is CALAVYSYGDKLIF. In DNA form, the CDR3 reads TGTGCTCTTGCGGTTTATTCATACGGGGATAAACTCATCTTT.

This clone was found a few times. The protein given by TCRdb reflects a much larger clone and differs at residue 13 from this DNA's translation, likely from a read error; the protein shown is the DNA's translation. This chain uses TRDV3 with TRDJ1; 13 bases align to TRDD3. The CDR3 contains 22 residues. Trimming at V came to 3 bases and at J to 0 bases, leaving 25 bases not matched to a gene. From germline, CDR1 is TVYSNPD and CDR2 GDNSRS (reference sequence). The CDR3 reads CAFLLPSYWGIRTPYYTDKLIF. CDR3 bases: TGTGCCTTCCTCCTTCCTTCGTACTGGGGGATACGTACACCTTATTACACCGATAAACTCATCTTT.

The sample holds a few counts of this clone. The protein TCRdb gives is from a much larger clone and does not agree with this DNA's translation at residue 4, likely a read error; the protein shown here comes from the DNA. The chain joins TRDV1 to TRDJ1; D possibly corresponds to TRDD3 (8 bases). TCRdb offers no J gene call, so here the DNA was matched to germline to obtain one. Germline V CDR1 and CDR2: TSWWSYY, QGS. The CDR3 totals 24 residues. The CDR3 loop is CALCKFLLLPWGTKIPRYTDKLIF. DNA of the CDR3: TGTGCCCTGTGCAAATTCCTACTTCTCCCCTGGGGGACAAAAATCCCGAGGTACACCGATAAACTCATCTTT.

As concerns this clone: The protein held in TCRdb is that of a much larger clone and does not match this DNA's translation at residue 10, likely because of a read error; the protein shown is translated from the DNA. J is TRDJ1 and V is TRDV2, with D possibly matching TRDD3 (5 bases). TCRdb gives no J gene; it was assigned here by matching the DNA to germline. The CDR3 runs to 17 residues. Trimming took 4 bases from V and 3 from J, leaving 23 bases between them. Per germline, CDR1 GEAIGNYY and CDR2 EKD. The CDR3 nucleotides are TGTGCCTGTGAAGACTTGCTGGGTCCCGGAGGAGCCGATAAACTCATCTTT. Protein product: CACEDLLGPGGADKLIF.

This clone was detected ten times or more. V usage is TRDV1 and J usage is TRDJ1; 12 nucleotides agree with TRDD3. The junction had 16 bases not matched to a gene; V was cut back by 3 bases and J by 8 bases. The CDR3 runs to 18 residues. Looked up from germline, CDR1 is TSWWSYY and CDR2 is QGS. The DNA for the CDR3 is TGTGCTCTTGGGGAGCCTTTCCCCAGCCTGGGGGATACGCGAAAACTCATCTTT. Translating it yields CALGEPFPSLGDTRKLIF.

A few counts support this clone. A far larger clone is a single base away, which makes a read error likely. Other DNA sequences in this specimen translate into the identical CDR3. The rearrangement joins TRDV1 to TRDJ1; D is undetermined. From germline, CDR1 is TSWWSYY and CDR2 QGS. Trimming cost V 0 bases and J 5 bases, with 13 bases left between them. The CDR3 contains 15 residues. The CDR3 nucleotides are TGTGCTCTTGGGGAACTAAGGTCTATCACAGATAAACTCATCTTT. Its translation is CALGELRSITDKLIF.

With regard to this clone: A read error is the likely source, as a far larger clone sits one nucleotide away. The sample holds other DNA sequences that translate to the same CDR3. The V gene corresponds to TRDV3; no J gene was called; the table's D call, TRDD3, has no DNA check behind it. This CDR3 is 14 amino acids long. Germline V gives CDR1 TVYSNPD, CDR2 GDNSRS (reference sequence). The DNA for the CDR3 is TGTGCCTTAAAACTGGGGGACCTCACCGATAAACTCATCTTC. Its translation is CALKLGDLTDKLIF.

With regard to this clone: This is likely an artifact of a read error, given a far larger clone one base away. Other DNA sequences from this sample encode an identical CDR3 as well. The rearrangement links TRDV1 to TRDJ1, with 9 bases that match TRDD3. In the absence of a J gene in TCRdb, the DNA was matched to germline to assign it here. This CDR3 is 25 amino acids long. From germline, CDR1 is TSWWSYY and CDR2 QGS. CDR3 residues: CALGRRRPFLMLVTGGPLYTDKLIF. The CDR3 DNA reads as TGCGCTCTTGGGCGTCGTAGGCCTTTCCTAATGTTGGTTACTGGGGGACCGCTGTACACCGATAAACTCATCTTT.

At least ten counts were recorded for this clone. The chain links TRDV1 to TRDJ1; 8 positions agree with TRDD3. The germline gives CDR1 TSWWSYY, CDR2 QGS. V was pared by 2 bases and J by 1 base, with 36 bases of the junction left unmatched. The CDR3 runs 26 residues. The CDR3 loop is CALGEMFPAFRRSLYWGRLPTDKLIF. The CDR3 DNA is TGTGCTCTTGGGGAAATGTTTCCCGCCTTCCGGCGATCCCTTTACTGGGGGCGCCTTCCCACCGATAAACTCATCTTT.

The table lists this clone with many counts. The CDR3 DNA follows: TGTGCAGCACCGCCTTCCTCGCCTCCTTACTGGGGGACTCAATACACCGATAAACTCATCTTT. This encodes CAAPPSSPPYWGTQYTDKLIF. The V and J genes are TRAV29/DV5 and TRDJ1; 9 bases line up with TRDD3. With 4 bases clipped from V and 0 bases from J, the junction kept 25 bases outside the gene matches. Germline V gene data show CDR1 as NSMFDY and CDR2 as ISSIKDK. This CDR3 has 21 amino acids.

This clone was detected ten times or more. A single base is all that separates this from a far larger clone, so a read error is likely. The same CDR3 arises from other DNA sequences in this sample as well. This chain connects TRAV38-2/DV8 to TRDJ1, with a possible D match to TRDD3 (5 bases). Here the J gene came from matching the DNA to germline, since TCRdb omits it. Germline loops: CDR1 TSESDYY, CDR2 QEAYKQQN. The ends were cut back, 0 bases at V and 2 bases at J, with 23 bases in the middle. The CDR3 runs to 19 residues. The CDR3 sequence is CAYRSAPRGGWGKTDKLIF. The CDR3 DNA reads TGTGCTTATAGGAGCGCCCCCCGGGGCGGATGGGGAAAGACCGATAAACTCATCTTT.

This clone was detected a few times. With a far larger clone one base away, a read error is the likely cause. Distinct nucleotide sequences in the sample also encode this CDR3. The gene calls are TRDV1 and TRDJ4; 7 nucleotides agree with TRDD2. In the absence of a J gene in TCRdb, the DNA was matched to germline to assign it here. Germline V lookup: CDR1 TSWWSYY, CDR2 QGS. The CDR3 is made up of 22 amino acids. The CDR3 nucleotides read TGCGCTCTGCTCCCTGTCCCGTTCCTACGATTCTCTAACGCCAGGTCCCCAGGACCCCTGATCTTT. It is translated as CALLPVPFLRFSNARSPGPLIF.

This clone was counted a few times. TCRdb lists the protein of a much larger clone for this DNA, which differs at residue 16, so this is likely a read error; the protein given here is translated from the DNA itself. The genes are TRDV1 and TRDJ1; D not resolved. The J gene comes from matching the DNA to germline here; TCRdb lacks it. The CDR3 is made up of 20 amino acids. From germline, CDR1 is TSWWSYY and CDR2 QGS. For the CDR3, the DNA is TGTGCTCTTGGGGATTCGGGACACTTCGCGTCCGGGTGGTACACCAATAAACTCATCTTT. This codes for CALGDSGHFASGWYTNKLIF.

This clone was observed at least ten times. TCRdb lists the protein of a much larger clone for this DNA, which differs at residue 3, so this is likely a read error; the protein given here is translated from the DNA itself. This rearrangement joins TRDV1 to TRDJ1; TRDD3 agrees at 11 bases. TCRdb carries no J gene annotation; the J gene was assigned here by matching the DNA with germline. CDR1 and CDR2 (germline): TSWWSYY, QGS. The CDR3 consists of 20 residues. As DNA, the CDR3 is TGTGCTCCTGGGGAATCCTCCTACGTCTGGGGGATACCGGGAGGCGATAAACTCATCTTT. Protein sequence: CAPGESSYVWGIPGGDKLIF.

There are many counts of this clone. A single base is all that separates this from a far larger clone, so a read error is likely. Other nucleotide sequences from this sample produce the same CDR3. J is TRDJ1 and V is TRDV1, with a possible D match to TRDD2 (5 bases). The CDR3 length is 13 residues. The germline V gene has CDR1 TSWWSYY and CDR2 QGS. CDR3 sequence reads: CALGSPFSDKLIF. Here the CDR3 DNA reads TGTGCCCTTGGGTCCCCCTTCTCCGATAAACTCATCTTT.

The table lists this clone with many counts. Compared with germline, one end of the junction differs, possibly owing to a read error. The identical CDR3 is also encoded by other nucleotide sequences in the sample. This rearrangement joins TRDV1 to TRDJ1; 9 bases fit TRDD3. The J gene, not given by TCRdb, was assigned here from a germline match of the nucleotide sequence. The germline V gene has CDR1 TSWWSYY and CDR2 QGS. The CDR3 is made up of 22 amino acids. CDR3 DNA sequence: TGTGCTCTCGGGGAAGCGGCCCTCTATATCTGGGGGATCTCGTTTAACACCGATAAACTCATCTTT. Translation gives CALGEAALYIWGISFNTDKLIF.